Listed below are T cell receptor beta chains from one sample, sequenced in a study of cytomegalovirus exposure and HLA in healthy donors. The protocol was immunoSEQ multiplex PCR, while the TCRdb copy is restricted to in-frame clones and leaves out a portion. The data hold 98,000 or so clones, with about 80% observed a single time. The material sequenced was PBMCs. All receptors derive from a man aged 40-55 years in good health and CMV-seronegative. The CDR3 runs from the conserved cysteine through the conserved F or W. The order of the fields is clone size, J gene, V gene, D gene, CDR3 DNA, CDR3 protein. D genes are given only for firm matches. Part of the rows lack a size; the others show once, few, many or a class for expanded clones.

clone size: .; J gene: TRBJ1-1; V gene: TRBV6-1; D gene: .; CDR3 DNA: TGTGCCAGCAGTGTAAGCCAGGAGAACACTGAAGCTTTCTTT; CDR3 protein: CASSVSQENTEAFF
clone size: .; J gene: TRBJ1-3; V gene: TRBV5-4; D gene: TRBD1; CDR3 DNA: TGTGCCAGCAGCTTTGGACCCGGGACAGACTCTGGAAACACCATATATTTT; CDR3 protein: CASSFGPGTDSGNTIYF
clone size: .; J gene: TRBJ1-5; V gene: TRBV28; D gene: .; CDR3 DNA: TGTGCCAGCAGTTTATTAGGGGATTCTAGCAATCAGCCCCAGCATTTT; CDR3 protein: CASSLLGDSSNQPQHF
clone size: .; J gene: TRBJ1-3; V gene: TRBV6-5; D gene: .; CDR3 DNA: TGTGCCAGCAGTTCCCGGAACAGAATTGGAAACACCATATATTTT; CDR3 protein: CASSSRNRIGNTIYF
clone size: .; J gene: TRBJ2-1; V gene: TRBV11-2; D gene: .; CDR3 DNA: TGTGCCAGCAGCGCGCAAGTCTACAATGAGCAGTTCTTC; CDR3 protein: CASSAQVYNEQFF
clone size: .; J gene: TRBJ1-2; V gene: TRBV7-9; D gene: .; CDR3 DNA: TGTGCCAGCAGCTCGAACAGGGTCTATGGCTACACCTTC; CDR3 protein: CASSSNRVYGYTF
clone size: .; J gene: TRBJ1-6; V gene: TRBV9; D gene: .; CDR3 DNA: TGTGCCAGCAGCGAGGGTCAGGGTAGTTCACCCCTCCACTTT; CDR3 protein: CASSEGQGSSPLHF
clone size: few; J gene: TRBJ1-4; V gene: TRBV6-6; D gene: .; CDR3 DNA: TGTGCCAGCACAAAAGATCGGGAAAAACTGTTTTTT; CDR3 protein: CASTKDREKLFF
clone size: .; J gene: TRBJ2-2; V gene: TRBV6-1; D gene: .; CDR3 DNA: TGTGCCAGCAGACGCGGCGGGACTAACACCGGGGAGCTGTTTTTT; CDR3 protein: CASRRGGTNTGELFF
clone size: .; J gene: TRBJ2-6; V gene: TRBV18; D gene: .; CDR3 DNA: TGTGCCAGCTCACCGGGCAGGGGCGGATCTGGGGCCAACGTCCTGACTTTC; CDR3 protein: CASSPGRGGSGANVLTF
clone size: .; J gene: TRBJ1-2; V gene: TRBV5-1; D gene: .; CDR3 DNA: TGCGCCAGCAGCTTGGCCCCCGGGATAGGAAATGGTGGCTACACCTTC; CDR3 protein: CASSLAPGIGNGGYTF
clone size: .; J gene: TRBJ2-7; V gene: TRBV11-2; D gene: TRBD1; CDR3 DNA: TGTGCCAGCAGCTTAGCGGGACAGGTATACTACGAGCAGTACTTC; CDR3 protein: CASSLAGQVYYEQYF
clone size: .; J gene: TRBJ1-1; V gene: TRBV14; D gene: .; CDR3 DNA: TGTGCCAGCAGCCGGCGAGGAATGAACACTGAAGCTTTCTTT; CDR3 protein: CASSRRGMNTEAFF
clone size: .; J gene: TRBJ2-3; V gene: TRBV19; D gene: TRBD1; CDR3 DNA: TGTGCCAGTAGGAGGGGACAGGGCTTTGCAGATACGCAGTATTTT; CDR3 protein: CASRRGQGFADTQYF
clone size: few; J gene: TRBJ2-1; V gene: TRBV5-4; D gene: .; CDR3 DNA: TGTGCCAGCAGCTTGCCCCGGAATGAGCAGTTCTTC; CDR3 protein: CASSLPRNEQFF
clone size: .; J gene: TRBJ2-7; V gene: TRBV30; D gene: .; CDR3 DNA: TGTGCCTGGAGTTGGGGGCACCCCTACGAGCAGTACTTC; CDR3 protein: CAWSWGHPYEQYF
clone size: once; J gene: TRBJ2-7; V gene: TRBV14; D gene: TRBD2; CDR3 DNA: TGTGCCAGCAGCTCCGGGCTAGCGGGAAACTACGAGCAGTACTTC; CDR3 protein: CASSSGLAGNYEQYF
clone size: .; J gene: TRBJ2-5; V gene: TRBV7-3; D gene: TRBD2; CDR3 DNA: TGTGCCAGCAGCTTAATTGCTGGACTAGCAACAGAGACCCAGTACTTC; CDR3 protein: CASSLIAGLATETQYF
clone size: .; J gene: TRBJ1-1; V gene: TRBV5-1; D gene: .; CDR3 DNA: TGCGCCAGCAGCTCCCAAGGTGGGGCGAAGACTGAAGCTTTCTTT; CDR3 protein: CASSSQGGAKTEAFF
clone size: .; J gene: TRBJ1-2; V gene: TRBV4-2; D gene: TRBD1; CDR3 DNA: TGTGCCAGCAGCCAAGAACCGGGACAGGGTAGTTATGGCTACACCTTC; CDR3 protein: CASSQEPGQGSYGYTF
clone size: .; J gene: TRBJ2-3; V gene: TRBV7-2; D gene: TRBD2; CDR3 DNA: TGTGCCAGCAGCTTAGTAGGACTAGCCGGATCTAGCACAGATACGCAGTATTTT; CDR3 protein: CASSLVGLAGSSTDTQYF
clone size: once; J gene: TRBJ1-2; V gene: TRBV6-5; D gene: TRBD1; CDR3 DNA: TGTGCCAGCAGTCCCCTCGGACAGGGGGCCTATGGCTACACCTTC; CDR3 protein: CASSPLGQGAYGYTF
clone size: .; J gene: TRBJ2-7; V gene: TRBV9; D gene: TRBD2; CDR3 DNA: TGTGCCAGCAGCCAAAATCCCGGGACTAGCGGGAGGAACGAGCAGTACTTC; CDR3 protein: CASSQNPGTSGRNEQYF
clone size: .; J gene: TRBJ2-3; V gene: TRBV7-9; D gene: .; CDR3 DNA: TGTGCCAGCAGCTTAGGCGTAAATACGCAGTATTTT; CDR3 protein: CASSLGVNTQYF
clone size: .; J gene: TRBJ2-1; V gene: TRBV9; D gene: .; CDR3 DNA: TGTGCCAGCAGCGTAGAGGGGGGGAACAATGAGCAGTTCTTC; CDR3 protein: CASSVEGGNNEQFF
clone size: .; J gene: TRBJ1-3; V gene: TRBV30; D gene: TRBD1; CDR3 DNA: TGTGCCTGGGGTACATACAGGGGAAAAACTGGAAACACCATATATTTT; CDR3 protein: CAWGTYRGKTGNTIYF
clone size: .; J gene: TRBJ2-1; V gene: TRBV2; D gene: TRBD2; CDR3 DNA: TGTGCCAGGAACCCCGGACTAGCTGACAAATTAAGGAATGAGCAGTTCTTC; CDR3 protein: CARNPGLADKLRNEQFF
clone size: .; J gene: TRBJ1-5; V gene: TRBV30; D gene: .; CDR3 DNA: TGTGCCTGGAGTGTAACTGTTTATCAGCCCCAGCATTTT; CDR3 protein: CAWSVTVYQPQHF
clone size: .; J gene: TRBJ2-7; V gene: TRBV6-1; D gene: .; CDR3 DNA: TGTGCCAGCAGTGAAGAGCAGGGATCCTCCTACGAGCAGTACTTC; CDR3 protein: CASSEEQGSSYEQYF
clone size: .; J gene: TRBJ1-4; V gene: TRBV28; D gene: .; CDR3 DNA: TGTGCCAGCACCGGAGAAACAGGCTATAATGAAAAACTGTTTTTT; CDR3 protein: CASTGETGYNEKLFF
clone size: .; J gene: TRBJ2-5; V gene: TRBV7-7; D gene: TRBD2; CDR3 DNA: TGTGCCAGCAGCCCCCTCCTAGCGGGAGTGGTGACCCAGTACTTC; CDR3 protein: CASSPLLAGVVTQYF
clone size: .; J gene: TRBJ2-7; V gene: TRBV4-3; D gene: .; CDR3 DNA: TGCGCCAGCAGCTCAAATAGGGGTTACCAGCAGTACTTC; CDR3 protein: CASSSNRGYQQYF
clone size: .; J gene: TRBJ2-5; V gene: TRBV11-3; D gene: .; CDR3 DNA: TGTGCCAGCAGTTTAACGGCTGGGGGGGAGACCCAGTACTTC; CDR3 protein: CASSLTAGGETQYF
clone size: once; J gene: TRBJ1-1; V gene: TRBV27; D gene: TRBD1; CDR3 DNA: TGTGCCAGCAGTACCCTGGACAGGGAGACTGAAGCTTTCTTT; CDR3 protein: CASSTLDRETEAFF
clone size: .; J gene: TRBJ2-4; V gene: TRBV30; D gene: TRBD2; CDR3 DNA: TGTGCTGCGGGGGGCAGGGACCTTGAGTACTTC; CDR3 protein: CAAGGRDLEYF
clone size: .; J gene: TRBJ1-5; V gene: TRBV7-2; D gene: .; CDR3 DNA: TGTGCCAGCAGCTTAGCGGGGCGGGGTAGCAATCAGCCCCAGCATTTT; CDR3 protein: CASSLAGRGSNQPQHF
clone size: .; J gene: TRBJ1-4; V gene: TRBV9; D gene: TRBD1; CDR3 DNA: TGTGCCAGCAGCACGAGTGGGACAGGGGATGATGAAAAACTGTTTTTT; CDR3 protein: CASSTSGTGDDEKLFF
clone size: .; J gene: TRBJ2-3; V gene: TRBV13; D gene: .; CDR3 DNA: TGTGCCAGCAGCTCGACCGGCCAGGGTACGCAGTATTTT; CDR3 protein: CASSSTGQGTQYF
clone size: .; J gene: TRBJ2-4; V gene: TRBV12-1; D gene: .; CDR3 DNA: TGTGCCAGCAGCTTGGGAGGACAGGGAACTCAGTACTTC; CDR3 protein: CASSLGGQGTQYF
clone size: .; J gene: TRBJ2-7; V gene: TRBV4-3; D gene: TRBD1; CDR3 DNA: TGCGCCAGCAGCCAAGATAGGGGGCCAGACTACGAGCAGTACTTC; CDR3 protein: CASSQDRGPDYEQYF
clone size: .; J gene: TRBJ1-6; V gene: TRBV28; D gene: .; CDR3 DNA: TGTGCCAGCAGTTTATCTACTGGCGCGAGGTCCTATAATTCACCCCTCCACTTT; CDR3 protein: CASSLSTGARSYNSPLHF
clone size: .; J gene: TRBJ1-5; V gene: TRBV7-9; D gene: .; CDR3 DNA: TGTTCCAGCAGCTTAGAACAGGATCAGCCCCAGCATTTT; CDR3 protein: CSSSLEQDQPQHF
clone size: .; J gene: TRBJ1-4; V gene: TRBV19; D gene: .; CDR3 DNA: TGTGCCAGTAGTATGGACTGGGGTAATGAAAAACTGTTTTTT; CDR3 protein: CASSMDWGNEKLFF
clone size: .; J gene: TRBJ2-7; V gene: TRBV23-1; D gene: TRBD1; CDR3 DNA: TGCGTCAGCAGTCGCACGCCGGGACAGACTTCCTACGAGCAGTACTTC; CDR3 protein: CVSSRTPGQTSYEQYF
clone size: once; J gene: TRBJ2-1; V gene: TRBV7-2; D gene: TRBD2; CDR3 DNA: TGTGCCAGCAGCCCGCGGGAGGACGGCCCCTACAATGAGCAGTTCTTC; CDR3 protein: CASSPREDGPYNEQFF
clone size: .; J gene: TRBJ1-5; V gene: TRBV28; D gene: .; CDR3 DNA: TGTGCCAGCAGTTTCCCCGATCAGCCCCAGCATTTT; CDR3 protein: CASSFPDQPQHF
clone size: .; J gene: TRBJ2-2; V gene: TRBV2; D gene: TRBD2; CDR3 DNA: TGTGCCAGCAGTGTCATCGCTAGCGGCACCGGGGAGCTGTTTTTT; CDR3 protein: CASSVIASGTGELFF
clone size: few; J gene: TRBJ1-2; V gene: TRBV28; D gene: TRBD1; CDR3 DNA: TGTGCCAGCAGTTCGGGACAGGTTAACTATGGCTACACCTTC; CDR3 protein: CASSSGQVNYGYTF
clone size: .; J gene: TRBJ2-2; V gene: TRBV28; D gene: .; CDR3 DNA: TGTGCCAGCAGTTTAGCTAGGGGGGGCACCGGGGAGCTGTTTTTT; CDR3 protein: CASSLARGGTGELFF
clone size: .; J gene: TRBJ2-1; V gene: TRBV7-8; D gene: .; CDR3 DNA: TGTGCCAGCAGGGCGGCGTGGAGGGGTGAGCAGTTCTTC; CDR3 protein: CASRAAWRGEQFF
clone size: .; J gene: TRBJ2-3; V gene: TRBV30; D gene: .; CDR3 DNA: TGTGCCTGGCGGGGCAGGGGAAGCACAGATACGCAGTATTTT; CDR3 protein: CAWRGRGSTDTQYF
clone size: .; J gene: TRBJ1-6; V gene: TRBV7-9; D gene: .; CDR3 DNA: TGTGCCAGCAGCTTACTACAGGGAGCCTATAATTCACCCCTCCACTTT; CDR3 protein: CASSLLQGAYNSPLHF
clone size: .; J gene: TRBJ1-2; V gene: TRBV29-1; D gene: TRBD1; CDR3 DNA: TGCAGCGTTGAAGATTTTTACCAGGGGGCGGGCTATGGCTACACCTTC; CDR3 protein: CSVEDFYQGAGYGYTF
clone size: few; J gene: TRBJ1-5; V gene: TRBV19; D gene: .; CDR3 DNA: TGTGCCAGTAGTATTTTGGAGAATTATCAGCCCCAGCATTTT; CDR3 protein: CASSILENYQPQHF
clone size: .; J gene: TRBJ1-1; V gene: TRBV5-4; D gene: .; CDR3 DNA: TGTGCCAGCACCATTGGGTCCGGCAGGGGGAACACTGAAGCTTTCTTT; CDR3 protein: CASTIGSGRGNTEAFF
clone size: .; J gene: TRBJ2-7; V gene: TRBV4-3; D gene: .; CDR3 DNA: TGCGCCAGCAGCCCTACCTATGCGGCCACATCCTACGAGCAGTACTTC; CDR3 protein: CASSPTYAATSYEQYF
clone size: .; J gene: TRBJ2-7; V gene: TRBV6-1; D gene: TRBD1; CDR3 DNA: TGTGCCAGCAGCGGGACAGGGAAACACGAGCAGTACTTC; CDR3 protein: CASSGTGKHEQYF